Below, 14 T cell receptor beta chains from the same sample are listed, as sequenced in a study of blood T cell repertoires in COVID-19. Assay used: immunoSEQ multiplex PCR; TCRdb lists only in-frame clones, some missing. Of nearly 350,000 clones in the sample, more than 85% were seen once. The sequenced material came from PBMCs or T cells enriched from blood (not recorded which). Receptors originate from a woman aged 25-40 years who had recovered from COVID-19.

The CDR3 protein is CASSLAGGFEKLFF. CDR3 coding DNA: TGTGCCAGCAGTTTAGCGGGGGGCTTTGAAAAACTGTTTTTT. J is TRBJ1-4 and V is TRBV28; perhaps TRBD1 as D (6 bases). The V gene's germline CDR1 is MDHEN and CDR2 SYDVKM. The CDR3 loop spans 14 amino acids. V lost 2 bases to trimming and J lost 7 bases, with 11 bases between them.

This clone was observed once. This sequence joins TRBV5-1 and TRBJ2-5; 9 bases map to TRBD2. This CDR3 has 17 amino acids. V lost 4 bases, J lost 10 bases, and 20 bases stayed unmatched. The V gene's germline CDR1 is SGHRS and CDR2 YFSETQ. CDR3 in DNA: TGCGCCAGCAGCCCCGCTGGAGCGGGGGGCTCTAGGTATATCCAGTACTTC. This codes for CASSPAGAGGSRYIQYF.

This clone has just one count. V and J are TRBV6-4 and TRBJ1-1; no clear D gene. The CDR3 totals 14 residues. The germline gives CDR1 MRHNA, CDR2 SNTAGT. V was shortened by 5 bases and J by 2 bases, with 12 bases between the two germline ends. The CDR3 coding sequence is TGTGCCAGCAGTAGGGAGGGTGGTAACACTGAAGCTTTCTTT. Amino acids: CASSREGGNTEAFF.

The J gene is TRBJ1-6, the V gene TRBV3-1 (or the pseudogene TRBV3-2), with D possibly matching TRBD1 (6 bases). This CDR3 is 15 amino acids long. The V end was cut by 5 bases, the J end by 10 bases, with 18 bases between. Germline V gene data show CDR1 as LGHDT and CDR2 as YNNKEL (reference sequence). In DNA, the CDR3 is TGTGCCAGCAGCATCCTAAGAAACAGGGAATCACCCCTCCACTTT. The encoded protein is CASSILRNRESPLHF.

The chain uses TRBV6-6 and TRBJ1-2, with a weak D call TRBD1 (5 bases). This CDR3 contains 15 residues. Germline V gene data show CDR1 as MNHNY and CDR2 as SVGAGI (reference sequence). Trimming pared 0 bases from V and 1 base from J, leaving 9 bases between. Written as DNA, the CDR3 is TGTGCCAGCAGTTACTCAGGGGCCCTTAACTATGGCTACACCTTC. Protein sequence: CASSYSGALNYGYTF.

Comment on this clone: Other DNA sequences in the same sample also yield this CDR3. The chain has TRBV24-1 and TRBJ2-7, with 9 bases fitting TRBD2. Trimming cost V 1 base and J 6 bases; bases outside gene matches: 0. The CDR3 is 13 residues long. Germline loops: CDR1 KGHDR, CDR2 SFDVKD. The CDR3 region is CATSDLAGGEQYF. CDR3 DNA: TGTGCCACCAGTGATTTAGCGGGGGGCGAGCAGTACTTC.

The rearrangement links TRBV11-2 to TRBJ2-1; D might be TRBD2 (5 bases). V was clipped by 0 bases and J by 5 bases, with 17 bases between them. CDR1 is SGHAT, CDR2 FQNNGV, per germline. The CDR3 runs to 17 residues. The CDR3: CASSLDRWAGGDNEQFF. CDR3 DNA: TGTGCCAGCAGCTTAGATCGATGGGCAGGAGGTGACAATGAGCAGTTCTTC. Using reference TRBV11-2 and TRBJ2-1 for the parts outside the CDR3, the full variable domain is EAGVAQSPRYKIIEKRQSVAFWCNPISGHATLYWYQQILGQGPKLLIQFQNNGVVDDSQLPKDRFSAERLKGVDSTLKIQPAKLEDSAVYLCASSLDRWAGGDNEQFFGPGTRLTVL.

This clone was seen a single time. V is TRBV27 and J is TRBJ1-2, with D uncertain. The germline CDR1 and CDR2 sequences are MNHEY and SMNVEV (reference sequence). This CDR3 is 14 amino acids long. V dropped 6 bases and J dropped 1 base, with 12 bases sitting between them. CDR3 loop: CASSSLIDNYGYTF. CDR3 DNA: TGTGCCAGCAGCTCCCTAATAGATAACTATGGCTACACCTTC.

The chain couples TRBV5-1 to TRBJ2-1, with 9 bases identical to TRBD2. After removal of 2 bases from V and 2 bases from J, the junction contained 2 bases not matched to a gene. This CDR3 comprises 15 residues. Germline lookup yields CDR1 SGHRS and CDR2 YFSETQ. The CDR3 sequence is CASSFIAGAYNEQFF. CDR3 DNA sequence: TGCGCCAGCAGCTTCATAGCGGGGGCCTACAATGAGCAGTTCTTC.

A single count supports this clone. This sequence joins TRBV19 and TRBJ2-2; D possibly corresponds to TRBD2 (6 bases). The CDR3 contains 14 residues. Trimming pared 4 bases from V and 4 bases from J, leaving 10 bases between. Germline V gives CDR1 LNHDA, CDR2 SQIVND (reference sequence). The CDR3, as DNA: TGTGCCAGTAGTAGGGGGGACGGCACCGGGGAGCTGTTTTTT. This gives the protein CASSRGDGTGELFF. The variable domain in full, with the rest retrieved from reference TRBV19 and TRBJ2-2, is DGGITQSPKYLFRKEGQNVTLSCEQNLNHDAMYWYRQDPGQGLRLIYYSQIVNDFQKGDIAEGYSVSREKKESFPLTVTSAQKNPTAFYLCASSRGDGTGELFFGEGSRLTVL.

This chain uses TRBV28 with TRBJ1-1; unclear D gene. This CDR3 contains 14 residues. V was cut by 3 bases and J by 1 base, with 9 bases left in between. Germline CDR1 and CDR2: MDHEN and SYDVKM. This CDR3 is CASSLEVPNTEAFF. The CDR3 DNA is TGTGCCAGCAGTTTGGAGGTTCCGAACACTGAAGCTTTCTTT.

This clone was observed a few times. The genes are TRBV9 and TRBJ2-2; the D is unclear. Trimming removed 3 bases at V and 2 bases at J, with 2 bases between. The CDR3 runs 12 residues. From germline, CDR1 is SGDLS and CDR2 YYNGEE. For the CDR3, the DNA is TGTGCCAGCAGCGCTAACACCGGGGAGCTGTTTTTT. This codes for CASSANTGELFF.

CDR3 sequence reads: CASSLWGSGDSQSDTQYF. The DNA for the CDR3 is TGCGCCAGCAGCCTTTGGGGTTCGGGGGACAGTCAGTCGGATACGCAGTATTTT. The chain recombines TRBV4-1 with TRBJ2-3; possibly TRBD1 for D (7 bases). Deletions cut 4 bases from V and 6 bases from J, with 26 bases between. Germline values: CDR1 MGHRA, CDR2 YSYEKL. CDR3 size: 18 residues.

The rearrangement links TRBV28 to TRBJ2-7; D may be TRBD2 (7 bases). Trimming removed 5 bases at V and 3 bases at J, with 14 bases between. CDR1 is MDHEN, CDR2 SYDVKM, per germline. CDR3 length: 14 amino acids. CDR3 amino acids: CASSSGTLNYEQYF. CDR3 in DNA: TGTGCCAGCAGTAGCGGGACACTCAACTACGAGCAGTACTTC.